These T cell receptor beta chains were read from a single sample in a study of shared clonotypes between healthy human individuals. Sequencing used immunoSEQ multiplex PCR; TCRdb keeps in-frame clones, though not all of them. The top ten hold about 0.34% of the sample, which has 2 million to 2.5 million clones, under 95% seen once. The material sequenced was naive CD4+ T cells from PBMCs. These receptors originate from a man aged 18 to 30 in good health. Some clones in this sample may be carry-over from other donors' samples. Each CDR3 is given with its conserved first and last residue. The order of the fields is V gene, D gene, clone size, J gene, CDR3 DNA, CDR3 protein. The D gene is left open where the match is weak. Some rows mark clone size as missing; the rest say once, few, many or name a class of expanded clone.

TRBV29-1	TRBD1	-	TRBJ1-5	TGCAGCGTAGGCGCCGGGACAGTCAATCAGCCCCAGCATTTT	CSVGAGTVNQPQHF
TRBV5-1	-	-	TRBJ2-3	TGCGCCAGCAGCCTAGCCCAGACCCAAGATACGCAGTATTTT	CASSLAQTQDTQYF
TRBV18	-	-	TRBJ2-7	TGTGCCAGCTCACAGGTTTCAACCTCCTACGAGCAGTACTTC	CASSQVSTSYEQYF
TRBV27	TRBD1	-	TRBJ2-3	TGTGCCAGCAGTTTATCGACCGGGGAAGGGGGCCGCACAGATACGCAGTATTTT	CASSLSTGEGGRTDTQYF
TRBV19	-	-	TRBJ2-7	TGTGCCAGTAGTATAGATCGACGGTACTACGAGCAGTACTTC	CASSIDRRYYEQYF
TRBV4-1	-	-	TRBJ2-7	TGCGCCAGCAGGCGGACGGTAGCTGAGATCTACGAGCAGTACTTC	CASRRTVAEIYEQYF
TRBV11-3	-	-	TRBJ2-5	TGTGCCAGCAGCTTATCAGAAGGGGCCGGAGAGACCCAGTACTTC	CASSLSEGAGETQYF
TRBV29-1	-	-	TRBJ1-1	TGCAGCGTTATAAAACAGAACACTGAAGCTTTCTTT	CSVIKQNTEAFF
TRBV7-2	-	-	TRBJ1-5	TGTGCCAGCAGCTTAGCGACCAATCAGCCCCAGCATTTT	CASSLATNQPQHF
TRBV7-9	-	once	TRBJ1-4	TGTGCCAGCAGCCAAGACTCGGCGACTAATGAAAAACTGTTTTTT	CASSQDSATNEKLFF
TRBV7-2	TRBD1	-	TRBJ2-2	TGTGCCAGCAGCCGACAGGGTGGTGCCGGGGAGCTGTTTTTT	CASSRQGGAGELFF
TRBV4-3	-	-	TRBJ1-5	TGCGCCAGCAGCCAAGGGGCCAGGGGCAGCAATCAGCCCCAGCATTTT	CASSQGARGSNQPQHF
TRBV2	-	few	TRBJ1-3	TGTGCCACCGAGGAGGGGGACGGAACCATATATTTT	CATEEGDGTIYF
TRBV7-9	-	-	TRBJ1-4	TGTGCCAGCAGCCCTAGAGGAAGCCAGGCGGAAAAACTGTTTTTT	CASSPRGSQAEKLFF
TRBV27	TRBD2	once	TRBJ2-2	TGTGCCAGCAGTTTATCGGAGGGACGGAGACTAGCAACCGGGGAGCTGTTTTTT	CASSLSEGRRLATGELFF
TRBV11-2	TRBD2	-	TRBJ2-1	TGTGCCAGCTCCCGGACTAGCGTGGGTGAGCAGTTCTTC	CASSRTSVGEQFF
TRBV9	TRBD1	-	TRBJ1-4	TGTGCCAGCAGCCCAAGGACAGGTAGTGGTGAAAAACTGTTTTTT	CASSPRTGSGEKLFF
TRBV28	TRBD1	-	TRBJ2-3	TGTGCCAGCAAAACTGACAGGGTAACAGATACGCAGTATTTT	CASKTDRVTDTQYF
TRBV19	-	-	TRBJ1-5	TGTGCCAGTAGTATTGTCCGGAATCAGCCCCAGCATTTT	CASSIVRNQPQHF
TRBV27	-	-	TRBJ1-1	TGTGCCAGCAGTTCCCCACGGACACGCTGGAACACTGAAGCTTTCTTT	CASSSPRTRWNTEAFF
TRBV5-1	TRBD1	-	TRBJ1-1	TGCGCCAGCAGCCCTGGACAGGGAATGGTGAACACTGAAGCTTTCTTT	CASSPGQGMVNTEAFF
TRBV4-3	-	-	TRBJ2-3	TGCGCCAGCAGCCAGTCAAACGCCCCGATAAGCACAGATACGCAGTATTTT	CASSQSNAPISTDTQYF
TRBV4-1	-	-	TRBJ1-3	TGCGCCAGCAGCACGGGGGCTGGAAACACCATATATTTT	CASSTGAGNTIYF
TRBV19	-	-	TRBJ2-2	TGTGCCAGTAGTACTCGGACACGCGGGGAGCTGTTTTTT	CASSTRTRGELFF